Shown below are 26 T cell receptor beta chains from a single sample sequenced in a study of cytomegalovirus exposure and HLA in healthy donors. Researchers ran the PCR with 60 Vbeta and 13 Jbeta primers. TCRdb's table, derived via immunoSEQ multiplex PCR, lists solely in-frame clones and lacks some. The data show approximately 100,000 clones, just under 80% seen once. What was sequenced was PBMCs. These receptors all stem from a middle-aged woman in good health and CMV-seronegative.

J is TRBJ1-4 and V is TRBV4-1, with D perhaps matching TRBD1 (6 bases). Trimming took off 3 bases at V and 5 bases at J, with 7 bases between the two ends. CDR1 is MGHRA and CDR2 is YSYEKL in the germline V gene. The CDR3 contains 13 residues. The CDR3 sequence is CASSHGQNEKLFF. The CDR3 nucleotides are TGCGCCAGCAGCCATGGACAGAATGAAAAACTGTTTTTT.

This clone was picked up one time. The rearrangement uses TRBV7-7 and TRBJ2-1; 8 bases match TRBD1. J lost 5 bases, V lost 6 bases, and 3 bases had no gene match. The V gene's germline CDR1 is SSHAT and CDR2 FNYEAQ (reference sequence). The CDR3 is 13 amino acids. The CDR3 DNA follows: TGTGCCAGCAGTTTGACAGGGGACAATGAGCAGTTCTTC. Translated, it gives CASSLTGDNEQFF.

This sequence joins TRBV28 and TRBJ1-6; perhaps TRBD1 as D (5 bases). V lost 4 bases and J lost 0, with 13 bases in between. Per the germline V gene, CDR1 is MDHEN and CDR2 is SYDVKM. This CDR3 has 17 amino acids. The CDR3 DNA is TGTGCCAGCAGTTACCCGACAGTGAGCTCCTATAATTCACCCCTCCACTTT. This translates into CASSYPTVSSYNSPLHF.

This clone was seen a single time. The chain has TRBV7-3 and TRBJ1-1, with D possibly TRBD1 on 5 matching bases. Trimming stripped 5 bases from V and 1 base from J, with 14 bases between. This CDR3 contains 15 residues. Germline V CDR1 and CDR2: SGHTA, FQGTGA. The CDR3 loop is CASSPGPGRNTEAFF. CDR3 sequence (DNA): TGTGCCAGCAGCCCGGGACCCGGGAGGAACACTGAAGCTTTCTTT.

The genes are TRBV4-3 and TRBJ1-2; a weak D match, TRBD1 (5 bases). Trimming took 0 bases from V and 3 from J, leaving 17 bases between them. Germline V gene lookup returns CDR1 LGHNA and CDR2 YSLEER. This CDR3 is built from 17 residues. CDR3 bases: TGCGCCAGCAGCCAAGATCGGACACGTGTAGTGGACTATGGCTACACCTTC. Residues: CASSQDRTRVVDYGYTF.

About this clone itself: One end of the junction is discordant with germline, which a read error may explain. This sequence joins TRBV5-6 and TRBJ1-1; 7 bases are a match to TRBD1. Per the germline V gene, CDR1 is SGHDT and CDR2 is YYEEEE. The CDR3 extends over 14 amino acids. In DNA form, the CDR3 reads TGTGCCAGCACCTTGGACAGGAAGAACACTGAAGCTTTCTTT. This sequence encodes CASTLDRKNTEAFF.

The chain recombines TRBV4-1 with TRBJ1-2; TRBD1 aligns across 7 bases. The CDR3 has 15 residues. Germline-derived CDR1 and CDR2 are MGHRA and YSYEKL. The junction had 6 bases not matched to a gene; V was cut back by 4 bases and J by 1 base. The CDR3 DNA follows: TGCGCCAGCAGCCCCACAGGGGCCCTTAACTATGGCTACACCTTC. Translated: CASSPTGALNYGYTF.

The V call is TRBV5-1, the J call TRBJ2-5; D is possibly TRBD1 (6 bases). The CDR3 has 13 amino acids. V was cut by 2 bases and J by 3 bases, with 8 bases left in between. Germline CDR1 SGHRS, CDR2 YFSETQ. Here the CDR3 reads CASSFPGEETQYF. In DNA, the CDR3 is TGCGCCAGCAGCTTCCCAGGGGAAGAGACCCAGTACTTC.

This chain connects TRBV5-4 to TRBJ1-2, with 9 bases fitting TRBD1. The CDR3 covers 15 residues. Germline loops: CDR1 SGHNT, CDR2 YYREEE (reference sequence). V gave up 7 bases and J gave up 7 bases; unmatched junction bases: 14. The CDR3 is CASGKTKQGALGYTF. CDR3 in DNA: TGTGCCAGCGGAAAAACTAAACAGGGGGCCCTTGGCTACACCTTC.

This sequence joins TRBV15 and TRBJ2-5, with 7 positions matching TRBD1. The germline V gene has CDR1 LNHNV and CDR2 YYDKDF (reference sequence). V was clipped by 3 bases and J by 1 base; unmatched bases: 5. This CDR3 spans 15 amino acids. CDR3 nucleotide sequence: TGTGCCACCAGCAGCCTGGGGACAGCCCAAGAGACCCAGTACTTC. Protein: CATSSLGTAQETQYF.

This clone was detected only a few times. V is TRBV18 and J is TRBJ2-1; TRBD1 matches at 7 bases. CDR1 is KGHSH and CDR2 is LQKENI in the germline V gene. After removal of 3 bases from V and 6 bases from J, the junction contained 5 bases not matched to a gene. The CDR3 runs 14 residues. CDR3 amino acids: CASSPRGNINEQFF. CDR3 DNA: TGTGCCAGCTCACCCAGGGGGAACATCAATGAGCAGTTCTTC.

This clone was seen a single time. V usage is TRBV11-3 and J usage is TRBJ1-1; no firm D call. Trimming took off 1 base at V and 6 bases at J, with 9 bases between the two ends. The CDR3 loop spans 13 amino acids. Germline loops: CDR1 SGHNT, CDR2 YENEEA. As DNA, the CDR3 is TGTGCCAGCAGCTTAGTTGGCGGGGCTGAAGCTTTCTTT. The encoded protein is CASSLVGGAEAFF.

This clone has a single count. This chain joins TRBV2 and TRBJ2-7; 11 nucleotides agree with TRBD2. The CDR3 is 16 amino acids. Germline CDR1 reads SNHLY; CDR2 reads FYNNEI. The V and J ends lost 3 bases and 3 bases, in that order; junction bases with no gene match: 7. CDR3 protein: CASSDGLAGGLYEQYF. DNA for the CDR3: TGTGCCAGCAGTGATGGTCTAGCGGGGGGACTCTACGAGCAGTACTTC.

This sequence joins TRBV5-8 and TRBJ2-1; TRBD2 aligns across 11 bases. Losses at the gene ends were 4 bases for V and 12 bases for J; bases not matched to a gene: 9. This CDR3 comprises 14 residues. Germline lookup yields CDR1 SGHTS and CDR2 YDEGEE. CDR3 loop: CASSRPSSGGLQFF. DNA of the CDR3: TGTGCCAGCAGCCGTCCCTCTAGCGGGGGGCTGCAGTTCTTC.

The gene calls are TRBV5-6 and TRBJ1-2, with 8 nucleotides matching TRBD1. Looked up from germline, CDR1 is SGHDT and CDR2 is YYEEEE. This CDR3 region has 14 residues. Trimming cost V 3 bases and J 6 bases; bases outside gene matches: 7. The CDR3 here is CASSYQTGGDGYTF. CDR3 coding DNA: TGTGCCAGCAGCTACCAAACAGGGGGTGATGGCTACACCTTC.

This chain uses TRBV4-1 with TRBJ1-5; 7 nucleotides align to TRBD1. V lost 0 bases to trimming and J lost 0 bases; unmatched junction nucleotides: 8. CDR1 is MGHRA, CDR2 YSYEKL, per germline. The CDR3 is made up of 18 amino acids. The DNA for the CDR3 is TGCGCCAGCAGCCAAGACTACAGGGGCCCCTATAGCAATCAGCCCCAGCATTTT. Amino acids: CASSQDYRGPYSNQPQHF.

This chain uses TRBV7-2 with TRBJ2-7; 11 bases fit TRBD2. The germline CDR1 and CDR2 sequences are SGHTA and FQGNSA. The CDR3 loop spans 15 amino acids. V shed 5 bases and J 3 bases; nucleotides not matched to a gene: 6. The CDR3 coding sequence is TGTGCCAGCAGCCCCCCCGGGACTAGCGGCTACGAGCAGTACTTC. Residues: CASSPPGTSGYEQYF. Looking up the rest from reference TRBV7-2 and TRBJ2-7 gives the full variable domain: GAGVSQSPSNKVTEKGKDVELRCDPISGHTALYWYRQSLGQGLEFLIYFQGNSAPDKSGLPSDRFSAERTGGSVSTLTIQRTQQEDSAVYLCASSPPGTSGYEQYFGPGTRLTVT.

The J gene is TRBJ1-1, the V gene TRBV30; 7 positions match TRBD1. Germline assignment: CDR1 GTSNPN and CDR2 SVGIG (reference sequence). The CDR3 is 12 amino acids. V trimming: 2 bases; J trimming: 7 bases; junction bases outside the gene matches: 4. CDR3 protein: CAWSPQGFEAFF. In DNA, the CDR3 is TGTGCCTGGAGTCCACAGGGGTTTGAAGCTTTCTTT.

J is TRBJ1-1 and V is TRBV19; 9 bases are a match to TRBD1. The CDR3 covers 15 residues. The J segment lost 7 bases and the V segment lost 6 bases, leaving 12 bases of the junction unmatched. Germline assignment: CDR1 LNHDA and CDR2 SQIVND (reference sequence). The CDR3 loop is CASSLKPGQGIEAFF. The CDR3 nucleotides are TGTGCCAGTAGCTTAAAACCAGGACAGGGGATTGAAGCTTTCTTT.

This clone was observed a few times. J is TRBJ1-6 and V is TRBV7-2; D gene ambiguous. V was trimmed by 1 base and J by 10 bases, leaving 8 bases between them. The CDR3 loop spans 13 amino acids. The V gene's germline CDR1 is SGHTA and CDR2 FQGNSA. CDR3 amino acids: CASSLGANSPLHF. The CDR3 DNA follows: TGTGCCAGCAGCTTAGGGGCGAACTCACCCCTCCACTTT.

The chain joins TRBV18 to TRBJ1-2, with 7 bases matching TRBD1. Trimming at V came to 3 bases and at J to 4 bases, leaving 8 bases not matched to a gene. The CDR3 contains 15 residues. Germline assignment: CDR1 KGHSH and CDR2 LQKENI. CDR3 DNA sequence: TGTGCCAGCTCACCGGGACAGACGGCAGCCTATGGCTACACCTTC. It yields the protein CASSPGQTAAYGYTF.

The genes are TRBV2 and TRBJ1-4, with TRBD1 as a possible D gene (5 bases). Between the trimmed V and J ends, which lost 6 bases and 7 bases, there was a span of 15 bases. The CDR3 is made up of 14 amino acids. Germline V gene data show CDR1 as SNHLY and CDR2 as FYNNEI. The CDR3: CASRTGQGGEKLFF. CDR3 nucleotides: TGTGCCAGCAGGACTGGGCAGGGTGGTGAAAAACTGTTTTTT.

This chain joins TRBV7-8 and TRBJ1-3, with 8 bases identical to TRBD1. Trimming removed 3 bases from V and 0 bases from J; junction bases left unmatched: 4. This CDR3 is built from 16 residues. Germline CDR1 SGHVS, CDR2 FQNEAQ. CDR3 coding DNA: TGTGCCAGCAGCTTCCGGGACAGGCTCTCTGGAAACACCATATATTTT. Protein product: CASSFRDRLSGNTIYF. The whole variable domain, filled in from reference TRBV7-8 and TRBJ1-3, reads GAGVSQSPRYKVAKRGQDVALRCDPISGHVSLFWYQQALGQGPEFLTYFQNEAQLDKSGLPSDRFFAERPEGSVSTLKIQRTQQEDSAVYLCASSFRDRLSGNTIYFGEGSWLTVV.

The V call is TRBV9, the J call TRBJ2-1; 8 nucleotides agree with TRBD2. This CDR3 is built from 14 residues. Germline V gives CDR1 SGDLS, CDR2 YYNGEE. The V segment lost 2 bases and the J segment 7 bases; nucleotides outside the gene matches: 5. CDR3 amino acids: CASSVSGGRNEQFF. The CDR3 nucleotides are TGTGCCAGCAGCGTGAGCGGGGGCAGGAATGAGCAGTTCTTC.

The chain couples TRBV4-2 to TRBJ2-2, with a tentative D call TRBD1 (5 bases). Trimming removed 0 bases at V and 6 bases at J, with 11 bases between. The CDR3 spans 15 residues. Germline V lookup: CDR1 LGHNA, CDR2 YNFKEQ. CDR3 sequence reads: CASSQEQGRAGELFF. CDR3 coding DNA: TGTGCCAGCAGCCAAGAGCAGGGTAGGGCCGGGGAGCTGTTTTTT.

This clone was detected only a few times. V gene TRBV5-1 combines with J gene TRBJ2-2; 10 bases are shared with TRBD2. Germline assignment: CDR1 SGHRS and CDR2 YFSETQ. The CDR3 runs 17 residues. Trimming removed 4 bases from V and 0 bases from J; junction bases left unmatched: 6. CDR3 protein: CASSQRTSGTNTGELFF. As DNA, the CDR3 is TGCGCCAGCAGCCAAAGGACTAGCGGAACGAACACCGGGGAGCTGTTTTTT.